Reported below is one TCR beta chain. These data originate in a study of blood T cell repertoires in COVID-19. Sequencing was performed with immunoSEQ multiplex PCR; in TCRdb, only in-frame clones are kept and a portion is missing. The sample has roughly 150,000 clones, 70% to 85% seen once; the top ten hold 1.6%. V gave up 1 base and J gave up 0 bases, with 9 bases separating them. This CDR3 comprises 15 residues. Germline V lookup: CDR1 MDHEN, CDR2 SYDVKM. The specimen sequenced was PBMCs or T cells enriched from blood (not recorded which). The sequence was collected from a woman between 18 and 29 years old who had been exposed to COVID-19. V gene TRBV28 combines with J gene TRBJ1-1; D gene unclear. The CDR3 coding sequence is TGTGCCAGCAGTTTATCACCGGGAATGAACACTGAAGCTTTCTTT. It yields the protein CASSLSPGMNTEAFF.